This T cell receptor beta chain was recorded in a study of monozygotic twins with inflammatory bowel disease (dated by TCRdb to about 2019). With regard to the full study: In total, 28 monozygotic twin pairs made up the full study: 19 Danish pairs, all IBD-discordant, plus nine German pairs, of which four were IBD-concordant and five were IBD-discordant. The search for disease-associated traits relied mainly on comparing IBD patients with their genetically identical healthy co-twins within discordant pairs. Each individual had, on average, about 151 000 unique TCRalpha sequences and 181 000 unique TCRbeta sequences available for analysis.

The library came from 5' RACE. For each TCR library, approximately 3,700 ng of total RNA was used. cDNA was synthesized with SMARTScribe reverse transcriptase in eight separate reactions per sample. During cDNA synthesis, unique molecular identifiers containing a 6-nucleotide sample barcode were introduced by template switching. Two nested PCRs of approximately 16 and 9 cycles amplified the TCRalpha and TCRbeta cDNA, and bead purification followed each PCR. Before amplification, the cDNA was treated with uracil DNA-glycosylase and purified using the QIAquick PCR purification kit. The second PCR added Illumina TruSeq-compatible adapters along with sample-specific barcodes. Library quality and concentration were checked on TapeStation and Qubit, and libraries were pooled at around 4.9 ng each. The pooled libraries were sequenced with 2 x 100 bp reads and custom sequencing primers on an Illumina HiSeq2500 single-index Rapid Run. Processing in the source paper ran as follows. UMI-based consensus assembly with MiGEC version 1.2.6 was used to correct PCR and sequencing errors. MiXCR version 2.1.1 handled V(D)J alignment, clonotype assembly and CDR3 extraction. Normalisation of gene usage, clonotype sharing and MAIT/NKT TCR abundance was achieved by analysing the top 1000, 10 000 and 20 000 clonotypes per sample. After downsampling to 27 000 UMIs, diversity was calculated as the inverse Simpson index using the vegan R package. Statistical testing used paired Mann-Whitney U tests on the discordant twin pairs and applied Benjamini-Hochberg correction for multiple testing. TCRdb reprocessed the reads, reporting each CDR3 protein sequence once and no DNA. The V and J calls and clone size are TCRdb's, not the authors'. This sample's clone table shows approximately 340,000 distinct CDR3 sequences. Of the sample, 2% to 2.5% is held by the ten largest clones.

Sequences SGHTA (CDR1) and FQGNSA (CDR2) are obtained from the germline V gene. Taken from cysteine to phenylalanine, the CDR3 has 14 residues. No DNA is recorded. A roughly 2.5 ml peripheral blood sample was drawn into PAXgene tubes per donor and stored at -80°C. Without any T cell sorting, total RNA was extracted from whole blood using the PAXgene blood miRNA kit on an automated QIAcube. Peripheral blood from monozygotic twin pairs, either concordant or discordant for inflammatory bowel disease, underwent deep TCRalpha and TCRbeta repertoire profiling that used unique molecular barcoding. Smoking habits were recorded for all twin pairs, with individuals classified as current, former or never smokers. With regard to this clonotype: Its antigen is not yet known.

Here is what the overall study found, with its caveats: IBD patients shared fewer clonotypes with other individuals than healthy twins did, most markedly in patients showing signs of disease activity. IBD patients had lower TCRbeta repertoire diversity, measured by the inverse Simpson index, than their healthy co-twins. Because patients were on differing immunosuppressive treatments, the repertoires may have picked up extra background noise and inter-individual variability. The analysis was unable to tell different T cell subtypes apart. No single strong signal or clonotype linked to IBD turned up in the results, so the idea that one exists was not supported. Concordant and discordant twins showed no difference in repertoire similarity, possibly because of limited statistical power.

Sequenced: blood. The V gene is TRBV7-2 and the J gene is TRBJ2-4; no DNA is available, so the TRBD1 call from TCRdb remains unchecked. The clonotype originates from a human donor with ulcerative colitis or Crohn's disease, or a healthy co-twin of an affected twin (not recorded which). The CDR3: CASSPGGDKNIQYF.